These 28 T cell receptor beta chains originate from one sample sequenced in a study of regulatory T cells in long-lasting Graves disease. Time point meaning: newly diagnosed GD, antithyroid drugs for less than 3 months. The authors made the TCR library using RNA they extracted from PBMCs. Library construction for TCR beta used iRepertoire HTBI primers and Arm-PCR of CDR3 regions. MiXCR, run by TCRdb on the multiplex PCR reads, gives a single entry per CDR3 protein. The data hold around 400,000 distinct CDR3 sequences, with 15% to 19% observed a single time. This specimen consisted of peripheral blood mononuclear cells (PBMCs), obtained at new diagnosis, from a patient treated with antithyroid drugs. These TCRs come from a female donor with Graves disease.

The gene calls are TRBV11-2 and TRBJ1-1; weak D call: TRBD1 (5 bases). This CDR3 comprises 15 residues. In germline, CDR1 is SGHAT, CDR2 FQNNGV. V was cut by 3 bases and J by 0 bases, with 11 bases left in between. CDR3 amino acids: CASSFQTALNTEAFF. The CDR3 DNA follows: TGTGCCAGCAGCTTCCAGACAGCCTTGAACACTGAAGCTTTCTTT.

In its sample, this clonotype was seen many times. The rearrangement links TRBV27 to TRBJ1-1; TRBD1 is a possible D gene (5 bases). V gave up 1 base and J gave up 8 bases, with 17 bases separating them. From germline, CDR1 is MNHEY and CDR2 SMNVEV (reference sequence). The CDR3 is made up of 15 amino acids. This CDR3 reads CASSLYSGQGLEAFF. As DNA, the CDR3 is TGTGCCAGCAGTTTATACTCTGGCCAGGGATTAGAAGCTTTCTTT.

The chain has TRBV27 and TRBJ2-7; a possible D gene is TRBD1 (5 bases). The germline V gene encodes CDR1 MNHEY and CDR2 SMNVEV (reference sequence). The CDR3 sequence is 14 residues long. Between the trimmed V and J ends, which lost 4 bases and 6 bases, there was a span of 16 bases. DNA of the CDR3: TGTGCCAGCAGTTCGGCGGCAGGGCCGGGCGAGCAGTACTTC. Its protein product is CASSSAAGPGEQYF.

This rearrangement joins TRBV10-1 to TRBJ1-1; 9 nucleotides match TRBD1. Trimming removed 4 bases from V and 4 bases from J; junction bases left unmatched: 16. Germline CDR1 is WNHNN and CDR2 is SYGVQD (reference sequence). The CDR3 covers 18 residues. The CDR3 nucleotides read TGCGCCAGCAGTGGAAAAGAAAGTCAAGGGACAGGGACCACTGAAGCTTTCTTT. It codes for CASSGKESQGTGTTEAFF.

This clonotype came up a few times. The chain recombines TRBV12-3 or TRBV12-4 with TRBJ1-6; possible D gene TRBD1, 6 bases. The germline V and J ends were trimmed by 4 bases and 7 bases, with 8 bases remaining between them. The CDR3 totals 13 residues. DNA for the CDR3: TGTGCCAGCAGTTCCAGGGGCAATTCACCCCTCCACTTT. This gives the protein CASSSRGNSPLHF.

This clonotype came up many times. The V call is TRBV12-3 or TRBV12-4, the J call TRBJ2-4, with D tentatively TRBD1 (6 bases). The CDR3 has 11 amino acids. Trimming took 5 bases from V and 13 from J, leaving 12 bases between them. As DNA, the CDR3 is TGTGCCAGCAGTCCCGGGACAAGGCAGTACTTC. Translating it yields CASSPGTRQYF.

CDR3 coding DNA: TGTGCCAGCAGCCACCTAGGGGCGGGTGAGACCCAGTACTTC. Amino acid sequence: CASSHLGAGETQYF. V and J are TRBV12-3 or TRBV12-4 and TRBJ2-5; D tentatively reads TRBD1 or TRBD2 (5 bases each). CDR3 size: 14 residues. V lost 6 bases to trimming and J lost 5 bases, with 16 bases between them.

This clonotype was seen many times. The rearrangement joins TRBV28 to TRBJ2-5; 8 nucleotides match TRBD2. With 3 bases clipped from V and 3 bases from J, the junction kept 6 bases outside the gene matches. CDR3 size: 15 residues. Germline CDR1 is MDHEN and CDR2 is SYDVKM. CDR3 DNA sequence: TGTGCCAGCAGTTTTTTGACTAGCGACAAAGAGACCCAGTACTTC. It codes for CASSFLTSDKETQYF.

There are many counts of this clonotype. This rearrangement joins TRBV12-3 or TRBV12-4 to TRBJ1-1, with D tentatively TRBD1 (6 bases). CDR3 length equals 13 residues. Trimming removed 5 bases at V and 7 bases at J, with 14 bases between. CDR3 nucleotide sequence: TGTGCCAGCAGTGTCACAGGGAATAGTGAAGCTTTCTTT. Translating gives CASSVTGNSEAFF.

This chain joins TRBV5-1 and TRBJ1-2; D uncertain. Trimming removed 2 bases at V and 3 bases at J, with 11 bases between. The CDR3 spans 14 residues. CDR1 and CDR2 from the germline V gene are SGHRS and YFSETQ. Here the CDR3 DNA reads TGCGCCAGCAGCTTTTTCCCCGGCGACTATGGCTACACCTTC. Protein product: CASSFFPGDYGYTF. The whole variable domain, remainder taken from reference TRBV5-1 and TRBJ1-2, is KAGVTQTPRYLIKTRGQQVTLSCSPISGHRSVSWYQQTPGQGLQFLFEYFSETQRNKGNFPGRFSGRQFSNSRSEMNVSTLELGDSALYLCASSFFPGDYGYTFGSGTRLTVV.

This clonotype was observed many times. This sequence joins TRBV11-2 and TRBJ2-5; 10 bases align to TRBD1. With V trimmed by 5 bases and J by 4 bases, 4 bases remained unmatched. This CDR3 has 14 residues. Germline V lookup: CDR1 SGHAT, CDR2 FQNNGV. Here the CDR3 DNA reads TGTGCCAGCAGCCTGGACAGGGGGGGAGAGACCCAGTACTTC. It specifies CASSLDRGGETQYF. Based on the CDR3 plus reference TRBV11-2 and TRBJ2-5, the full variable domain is EAGVAQSPRYKIIEKRQSVAFWCNPISGHATLYWYQQILGQGPKLLIQFQNNGVVDDSQLPKDRFSAERLKGVDSTLKIQPAKLEDSAVYLCASSLDRGGETQYFGPGTRLLVL.

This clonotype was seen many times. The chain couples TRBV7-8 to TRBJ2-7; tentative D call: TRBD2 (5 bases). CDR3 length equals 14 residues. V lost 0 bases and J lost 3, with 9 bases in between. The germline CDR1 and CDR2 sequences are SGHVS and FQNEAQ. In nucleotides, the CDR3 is TGTGCCAGCAGCTTAGCGAGAGGGATCTACGAGCAGTACTTC. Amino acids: CASSLARGIYEQYF.

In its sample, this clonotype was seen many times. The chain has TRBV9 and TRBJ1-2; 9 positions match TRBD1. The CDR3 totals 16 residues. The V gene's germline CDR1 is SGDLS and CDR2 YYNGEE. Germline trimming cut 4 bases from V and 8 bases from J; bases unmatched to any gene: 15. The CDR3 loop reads CASSPPIWTGAGGYTF. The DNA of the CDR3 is TGTGCCAGCAGCCCGCCGATTTGGACAGGGGCGGGGGGCTACACCTTC.

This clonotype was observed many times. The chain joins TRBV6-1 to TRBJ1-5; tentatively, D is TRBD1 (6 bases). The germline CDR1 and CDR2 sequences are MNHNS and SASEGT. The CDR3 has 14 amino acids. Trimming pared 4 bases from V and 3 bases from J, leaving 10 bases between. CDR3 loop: CASSADRPNQPQHF. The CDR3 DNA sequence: TGTGCCAGCAGTGCCGACAGGCCCAATCAGCCCCAGCATTTT.

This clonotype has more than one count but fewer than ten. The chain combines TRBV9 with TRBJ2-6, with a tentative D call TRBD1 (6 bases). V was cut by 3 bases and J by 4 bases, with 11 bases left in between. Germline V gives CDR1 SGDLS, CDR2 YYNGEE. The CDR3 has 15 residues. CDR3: CASSADRSGANVLTF. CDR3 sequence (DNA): TGTGCCAGCAGCGCCGACAGGTCCGGGGCCAACGTCCTGACTTTC.

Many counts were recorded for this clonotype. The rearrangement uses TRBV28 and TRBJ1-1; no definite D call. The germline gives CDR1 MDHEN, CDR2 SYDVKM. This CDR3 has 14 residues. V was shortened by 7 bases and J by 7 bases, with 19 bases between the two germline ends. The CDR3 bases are TGTGCCAGCACTACCTACCACAGCCCTTATGAAGCTTTCTTT. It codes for CASTTYHSPYEAFF. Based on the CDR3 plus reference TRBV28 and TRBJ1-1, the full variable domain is DVKVTQSSRYLVKRTGEKVFLECVQDMDHENMFWYRQDPGLGLRLIYFSYDVKMKEKGDIPEGYSVSREKKERFSLILESASTNQTSMYLCASTTYHSPYEAFFGQGTRLTVV.

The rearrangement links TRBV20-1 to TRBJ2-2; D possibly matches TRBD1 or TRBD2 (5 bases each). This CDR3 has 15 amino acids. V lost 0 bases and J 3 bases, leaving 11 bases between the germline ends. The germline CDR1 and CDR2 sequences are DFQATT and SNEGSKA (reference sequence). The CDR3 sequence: CSARDSREYTGELFF. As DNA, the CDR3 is TGCAGTGCTAGAGATTCCAGGGAGTACACCGGGGAGCTGTTTTTT.

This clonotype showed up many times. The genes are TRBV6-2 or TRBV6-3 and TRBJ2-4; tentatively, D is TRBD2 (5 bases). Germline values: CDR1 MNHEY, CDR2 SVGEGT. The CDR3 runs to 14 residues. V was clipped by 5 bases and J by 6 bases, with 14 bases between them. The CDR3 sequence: CASSDLSGSNIQYF. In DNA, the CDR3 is TGTGCCAGCAGTGACCTGTCGGGATCAAACATTCAGTACTTC.

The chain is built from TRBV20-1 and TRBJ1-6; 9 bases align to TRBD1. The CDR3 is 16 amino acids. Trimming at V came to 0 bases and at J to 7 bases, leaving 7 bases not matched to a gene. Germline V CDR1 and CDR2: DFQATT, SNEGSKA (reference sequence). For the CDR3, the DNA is TGCAGTGCTAGAGACCGGACAGGGGCAGGGAATTCACCCCTCCACTTT. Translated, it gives CSARDRTGAGNSPLHF.

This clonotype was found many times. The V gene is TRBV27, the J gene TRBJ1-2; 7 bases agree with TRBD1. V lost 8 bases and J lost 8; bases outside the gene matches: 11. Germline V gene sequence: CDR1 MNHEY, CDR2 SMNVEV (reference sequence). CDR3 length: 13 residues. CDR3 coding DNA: TGTGCCAGCGCACAGGGGACAGCTCTAGGCTACACCTTC. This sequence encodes CASAQGTALGYTF.

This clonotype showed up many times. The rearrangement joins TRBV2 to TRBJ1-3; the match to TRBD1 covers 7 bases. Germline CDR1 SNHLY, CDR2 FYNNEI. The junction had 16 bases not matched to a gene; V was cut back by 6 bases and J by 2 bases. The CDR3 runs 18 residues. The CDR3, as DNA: TGTGCCAGCAGAAGGGACAGCGGGTTCCCCTACCCTGGAAACACCATATATTTT. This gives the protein CASRRDSGFPYPGNTIYF.

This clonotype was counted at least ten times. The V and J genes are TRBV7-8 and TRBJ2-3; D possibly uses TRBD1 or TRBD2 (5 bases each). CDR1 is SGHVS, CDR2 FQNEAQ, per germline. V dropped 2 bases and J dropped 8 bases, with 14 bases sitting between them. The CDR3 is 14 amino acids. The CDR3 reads CASSLLGVYGTQYF. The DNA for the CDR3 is TGTGCCAGCAGCTTATTGGGGGTCTATGGTACGCAGTATTTT. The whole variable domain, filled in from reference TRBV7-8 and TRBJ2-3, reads GAGVSQSPRYKVAKRGQDVALRCDPISGHVSLFWYQQALGQGPEFLTYFQNEAQLDKSGLPSDRFFAERPEGSVSTLKIQRTQQEDSAVYLCASSLLGVYGTQYFGPGTRLTVL.

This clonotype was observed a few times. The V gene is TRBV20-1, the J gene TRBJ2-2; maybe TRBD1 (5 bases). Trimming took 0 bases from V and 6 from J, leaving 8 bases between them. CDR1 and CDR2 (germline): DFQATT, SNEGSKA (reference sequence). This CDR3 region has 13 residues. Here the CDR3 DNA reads TGCAGTGCTAGAGACGGCAGGGCCGGGGAGCTGTTTTTT. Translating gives CSARDGRAGELFF.

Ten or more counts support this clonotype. CDR3: CASTLFLAGSYNEQFF. The DNA of the CDR3 is TGTGCCAGCACCCTTTTTCTAGCGGGGTCCTACAATGAGCAGTTCTTC. This chain joins TRBV6-2 or TRBV6-3 and TRBJ2-1, with TRBD2 matching 9 bases. Germline values: CDR1 MNHEY, CDR2 SVGEGT. The CDR3 extends over 16 amino acids. J gave up 1 base and V 7 bases, and 8 bases lay outside the gene matches.

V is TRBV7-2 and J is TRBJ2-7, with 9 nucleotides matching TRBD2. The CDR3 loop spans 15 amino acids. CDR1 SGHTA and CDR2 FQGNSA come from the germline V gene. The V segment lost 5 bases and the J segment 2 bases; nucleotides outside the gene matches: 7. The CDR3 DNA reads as TGTGCCAGCAGCCGACGGCGGGAGGGCCCCTACGAGCAGTACTTC. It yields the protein CASSRRREGPYEQYF.

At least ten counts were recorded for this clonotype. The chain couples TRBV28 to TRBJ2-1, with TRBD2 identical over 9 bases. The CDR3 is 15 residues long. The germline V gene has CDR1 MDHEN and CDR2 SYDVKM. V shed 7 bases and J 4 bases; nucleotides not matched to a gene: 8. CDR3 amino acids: CASTTGLAGYNEQFF. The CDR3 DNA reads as TGTGCCAGCACTACGGGACTAGCCGGTTACAATGAGCAGTTCTTC.

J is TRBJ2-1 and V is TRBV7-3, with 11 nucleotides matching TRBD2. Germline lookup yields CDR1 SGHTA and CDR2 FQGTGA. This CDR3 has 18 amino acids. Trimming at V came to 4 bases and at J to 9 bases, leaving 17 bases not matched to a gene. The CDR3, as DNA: TGTGCCAGCAGCTCCCCTGAGTTTGGTAGCGGGGGGGCCAGTGAGCAGTTCTTC. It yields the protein CASSSPEFGSGGASEQFF.

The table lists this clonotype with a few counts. The chain's CDR3 is CASSIRDRASTGELFF. DNA of the CDR3: TGTGCCAGTAGTATTCGGGACAGGGCGAGTACCGGGGAGCTGTTTTTT. This sequence joins TRBV19 and TRBJ2-2; TRBD1 matches 9 bases. Germline CDR1 is LNHDA and CDR2 is SQIVND (reference sequence). Trimming removed 3 bases from V and 5 bases from J; junction bases left unmatched: 7. CDR3 size: 16 residues. Filled out from reference TRBV19 and TRBJ2-2, the complete variable domain reads DGGITQSPKYLFRKEGQNVTLSCEQNLNHDAMYWYRQDPGQGLRLIYYSQIVNDFQKGDIAEGYSVSREKKESFPLTVTSAQKNPTAFYLCASSIRDRASTGELFFGEGSRLTVL.